This T cell receptor (beta chain) originates from a study of T cell responses to AZD1222 COVID-19 vaccine. TCRdb's copy holds only in-frame clones and misses some; the assay was immunoSEQ multiplex PCR. The sample lists around 150,000 clones, 88% occurring once. This CDR3 has 18 amino acids. Germline V gene lookup returns CDR1 LGHDT and CDR2 YNNKEL (reference sequence). With 1 base removed from V and 0 bases from J, the gap between germline ends came to 17 bases. The chain combines TRBV3-1 (or the pseudogene TRBV3-2) with TRBJ2-3; D perhaps matches TRBD2 (6 bases). Specimen: peripheral blood, collected on day 0 of MenACWY control vaccination. The TCR comes from an adult in good health. DNA for the CDR3: TGTGCCAGCAGCCAAGGACGTTACGGAGGGGCAAGCACAGATACGCAGTATTTT. Its protein product is CASSQGRYGGASTDTQYF.